This T cell receptor (beta chain) was captured by sequencing in a study of T cells in Graves' hyperthyroidism and ophthalmopathy. The CDR3 has 15 amino acids. Trimming at V came to 4 bases and at J to 4 bases, leaving 7 bases not matched to a gene. The germline CDR1 and CDR2 sequences are LGHDT and YNNKEL (reference sequence). This clonotype came up many times. The source material, RNA transcripts, was used to amplify TCR beta CDR3 regions. A first-round RT-PCR of the TCR CDR3 used the HTBI primer set. TCRdb redid the calling of the multiplex PCR reads with MiXCR, one entry per CDR3 protein. Of 350,000 to 400,000 distinct CDR3 sequences listed, approximately 17% are singletons.

The rearrangement uses TRBV3-1 and TRBJ2-5; TRBD1 matches 9 bases. The sequenced sample was blood. This TCR was recovered from a young man with Graves' ophthalmopathy. CDR3 coding DNA: TGTGCCAGCAGCCGGGGACAGGGACTGACAGAGACCCAGTACTTC. Encoded protein: CASSRGQGLTETQYF.